Many counts were recorded for the clone carrying this T cell receptor beta chain. Antigen specificity is unknown. MiXCR was run by TCRdb on the reads, yielding one entry per CDR3 protein. In the table there are approximately 500,000 distinct CDR3 sequences, 11% of which are singletons. Germline assignment: CDR1 SEHNR and CDR2 FQNEAQ (reference sequence). V trimming: 1 base; J trimming: 5 bases; junction bases outside the gene matches: 2. The CDR3 has 15 amino acids. This entry comes from a study of T cell repertoires in cytomegalovirus infection. Whole-study context: Indicated by public TCR beta signatures were CMV infection and matching HLA type.

Study findings and constraints: HLA-C-restricted CMV-specific TCR beta clonotypes prevailed in the ex vivo response. CMV carriers having the relevant HLA were flagged by cumulative public TCR beta family frequency.

Sample: PBMCs. This clonotype was sampled from a human donor in good health (CMV status not recorded). Some clones in this sample may be carry-over from other donors' samples. This chain connects TRBV7-9 to TRBJ2-1; 10 nucleotides match TRBD2. This CDR3 reads CASSLDLAGDNEQFF. The CDR3 bases are TGTGCCAGCAGCTTAGACCTAGCGGGAGACAATGAGCAGTTCTTC.